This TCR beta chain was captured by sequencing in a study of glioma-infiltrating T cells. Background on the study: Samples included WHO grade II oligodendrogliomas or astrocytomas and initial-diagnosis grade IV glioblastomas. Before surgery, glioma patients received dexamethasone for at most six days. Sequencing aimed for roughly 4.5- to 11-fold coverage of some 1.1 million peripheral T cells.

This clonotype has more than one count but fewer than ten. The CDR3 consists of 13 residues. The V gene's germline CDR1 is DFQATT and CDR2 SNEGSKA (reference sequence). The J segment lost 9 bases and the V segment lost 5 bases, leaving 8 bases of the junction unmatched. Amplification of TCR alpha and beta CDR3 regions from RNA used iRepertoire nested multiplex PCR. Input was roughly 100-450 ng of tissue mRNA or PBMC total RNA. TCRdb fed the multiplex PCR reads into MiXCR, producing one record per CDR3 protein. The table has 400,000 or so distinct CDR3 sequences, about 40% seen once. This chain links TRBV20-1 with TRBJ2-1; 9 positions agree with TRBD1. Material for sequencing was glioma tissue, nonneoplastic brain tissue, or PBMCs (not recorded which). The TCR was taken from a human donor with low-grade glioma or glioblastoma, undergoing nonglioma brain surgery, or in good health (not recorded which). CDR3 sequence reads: CSAHQTGGGEQFF. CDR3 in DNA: TGCAGTGCTCATCAAACAGGGGGCGGTGAGCAGTTCTTC.